The 25 T cell receptor beta chains below come from one sample, sequenced in a study of T cell repertoires in cytomegalovirus infection. In TCRdb, the reads were re-called with MiXCR into one record per CDR3 protein. The table has about 920,000 distinct CDR3 sequences, 30% to 40% seen once. Their specific antigens are unknown. This specimen was cultured CD8+ T cells from PBMCs, taken from culture after CMV antigen stimulation. The receptors derive from a human donor in good health (CMV status not recorded). Some clones in this sample may be carry-over from other donors' samples.

This clonotype has just one count. The J gene is TRBJ1-5, the V gene TRBV2, with TRBD1 identical over 10 bases. The CDR3 totals 15 residues. Trimming at V came to 6 bases and at J to 4 bases, leaving 6 bases not matched to a gene. Looked up from germline, CDR1 is SNHLY and CDR2 is FYNNEI. CDR3 in amino acids: CASRQDRGQNQPQHF. For the CDR3, the DNA is TGTGCCAGCAGACAAGACAGGGGGCAAAATCAGCCCCAGCATTTT. The complete variable domain, with remaining parts taken from reference TRBV2 and TRBJ1-5, reads EPEVTQTPSHQVTQMGQEVILRCVPISNHLYFYWYRQILGQKVEFLVSFYNNEISEKSEIFDDQFSVERPDGSNFTLKIRSTKLEDSAMYFCASRQDRGQNQPQHFGDGTRLSIL.

This clonotype was picked up a small number of times. This CDR3 reads CAISAKGMNTEAFF. As DNA, the CDR3 is TGTGCCATCAGTGCTAAGGGGATGAACACTGAAGCTTTCTTT. The chain has TRBV10-3 and TRBJ1-1; possible D gene TRBD1, 5 bases. Trimming left V 4 bases short and J 0 bases short, with 9 bases between. Germline V gives CDR1 ENHRY, CDR2 SYGVKD. CDR3 size: 14 residues.

This clonotype was found a few times. The chain is built from TRBV19 and TRBJ2-1, with TRBD1 matching over 8 bases. V dropped 3 bases and J dropped 7; count of bases not matched to a gene: 8. This CDR3 is 15 amino acids long. Germline CDR1 and CDR2: LNHDA and SQIVND (reference sequence). CDR3 amino acids: CASSITTGVGNEQFF. The CDR3 region has the DNA TGTGCCAGTAGTATCACGACAGGGGTGGGGAATGAGCAGTTCTTC.

This clonotype was counted a few times. V is TRBV6-1 and J is TRBJ2-7; D is unclear. The CDR3 is made up of 14 amino acids. The germline CDR1 and CDR2 sequences are MNHNS and SASEGT. Trimming took 2 bases from V and 0 from J, leaving 8 bases between them. CDR3 loop: CASSEMGPSYEQYV. DNA for the CDR3: TGTGCCAGCAGTGAAATGGGCCCCTCCTACGAGCAGTACGTC.

V usage is TRBV5-6 and J usage is TRBJ2-7; 10 nucleotides match TRBD1. V lost 7 bases, J lost 2 bases, and 3 bases stayed unmatched. CDR3 length: 13 amino acids. CDR1 is SGHDT, CDR2 YYEEEE, per germline. The CDR3 here is CASGQGGPYEQYV. CDR3 coding DNA: TGTGCCAGCGGACAGGGGGGACCCTACGAGCAGTACGTC.

This clonotype was counted many times. The J gene is TRBJ2-1, the V gene TRBV7-6; D not certain. CDR1 and CDR2 (germline): SGHVS, FNYEAQ. The CDR3 consists of 13 residues. The V end lost 5 bases, the J end lost 4 bases, and 9 bases lay between the germline ends. The CDR3 DNA sequence: TGTGCCAGCAGCGACTGGAATTACAATGAGCAGTTCTTC. Amino acid sequence: CASSDWNYNEQFF.

The V call is TRBV2, the J call TRBJ2-7; D possibly matches TRBD1 or TRBD2 (5 bases each). Looked up from germline, CDR1 is SNHLY and CDR2 is FYNNEI. The CDR3 length is 14 residues. Trimming removed 2 bases at V and 2 bases at J, with 10 bases between. The CDR3 coding sequence is TGTGCCAGCAGTGAATGGGACGGTACCTACGAGCAGTACTTC. Protein product: CASSEWDGTYEQYF.

J is TRBJ1-3 and V is TRBV19; D is ambiguous. The V end lost 11 bases, the J end lost 4 bases, and 9 bases lay between the germline ends. Germline CDR1 and CDR2: LNHDA and SQIVND (reference sequence). The CDR3 is 11 residues long. CDR3 sequence reads: CAALGGNTIYF. The CDR3 coding sequence is TGTGCCGCCCTCGGGGGAAACACCATATATTTT.

The table lists this clonotype with a few counts. This chain connects TRBV9 to TRBJ2-2; 7 positions agree with TRBD1. V shed 0 bases, J shed 1 base, and the junction held 12 bases outside the gene matches. CDR1 and CDR2 (germline): SGDLS, YYNGEE. The CDR3 is made up of 19 amino acids. The CDR3 spells CASSVDPRAGTVNTGELFF. CDR3 DNA sequence: TGTGCCAGCAGCGTAGATCCAAGGGCCGGGACAGTGAACACCGGGGAGCTGTTTTTT.

This clonotype showed up just a few times. This chain connects TRBV27 to TRBJ1-1; unclear D gene. Trimming pared 4 bases from V and 6 bases from J, leaving 12 bases between. CDR3 length: 13 amino acids. CDR1 is MNHEY, CDR2 SMNVEV, per germline (reference sequence). CDR3 sequence: CASSYSGLAEAFF. The CDR3, as DNA: TGTGCCAGCAGTTACAGCGGGCTCGCTGAAGCTTTCTTT.

The chain couples TRBV27 to TRBJ2-1; tentatively, D is TRBD2 (5 bases). The length of the CDR3 is 11 residues. The germline V and J ends were trimmed by 4 bases and 15 bases, with 13 bases remaining between them. Germline-derived CDR1 and CDR2 are MNHEY and SMNVEV (reference sequence). The CDR3 region is CASSSGLGPFF. The CDR3 DNA sequence: TGTGCCAGCAGTTCCGGACTTGGTCCGTTCTTC.

The chain links TRBV20-1 to TRBJ2-3, with TRBD2 identical over 8 bases. In germline, CDR1 is DFQATT, CDR2 SNEGSKA (reference sequence). This CDR3 contains 16 residues. The V segment lost 0 bases and the J segment 5 bases; nucleotides outside the gene matches: 10. As DNA, the CDR3 is TGCAGTGCTAGAGATCGGGGGGGTTGGGTCATAGATACGCAGTATTTT. Translated, it gives CSARDRGGWVIDTQYF.

This rearrangement joins TRBV13 to TRBJ2-5, with a tentative D call TRBD2 (7 bases). Trimming took off 1 base at V and 6 bases at J, with 15 bases between the two ends. Germline V CDR1 and CDR2: PRHDT, FYEKMQ (reference sequence). This CDR3 comprises 15 residues. DNA for the CDR3: TGTGCCAGCAGCTTAGAAGGCAGCGGGGACAAGACCCAGTACTTC. Residues: CASSLEGSGDKTQYF.

The chain uses TRBV27 and TRBJ2-1; 7 bases match TRBD1. V shed 10 bases and J 10 bases; nucleotides not matched to a gene: 7. Germline CDR1 is MNHEY and CDR2 is SMNVEV (reference sequence). The CDR3 is 11 residues long. The CDR3 nucleotides read TGTGCCACCAACAGGGGTGGCGAGCAGTTCTTC. This translates into CATNRGGEQFF.

This clonotype was counted only a few times. The CDR3 DNA follows: TGTGCCAGTAGTATAGGGGCGGGAACTGAAGCTTTCTTT. It encodes CASSIGAGTEAFF. The genes are TRBV19 and TRBJ1-1; D is unresolved. The germline V and J ends were trimmed by 1 base and 5 bases, with 8 bases remaining between them. CDR3 length: 13 amino acids. Germline assignment: CDR1 LNHDA and CDR2 SQIVND (reference sequence). Full variable domain (rest looked up from reference TRBV19 and TRBJ1-1): DGGITQSPKYLFRKEGQNVTLSCEQNLNHDAMYWYRQDPGQGLRLIYYSQIVNDFQKGDIAEGYSVSREKKESFPLTVTSAQKNPTAFYLCASSIGAGTEAFFGQGTRLTVV.

The sample holds a few counts of this clonotype. CDR3 protein: CASSFGQEEGYTF. The CDR3 DNA sequence: TGTGCCAGCAGTTTCGGACAGGAGGAGGGCTACACCTTC. J is TRBJ1-2 and V is TRBV12-3 or TRBV12-4, with TRBD1 identical over 7 bases. With 3 bases clipped from V and 8 bases from J, the junction kept 6 bases outside the gene matches. The CDR3 spans 13 residues.

There are many counts of this clonotype. This chain uses TRBV7-6 with TRBJ1-1; tentative D call: TRBD1 (6 bases). The CDR3 loop spans 15 amino acids. V was shortened by 6 bases and J by 5 bases, with 19 bases between the two germline ends. Germline lookup yields CDR1 SGHVS and CDR2 FNYEAQ. The CDR3 sequence is CASSRSGGGRTEAFF. In nucleotides, the CDR3 is TGTGCCAGCAGTAGAAGTGGTGGGGGGCGGACTGAAGCTTTCTTT.

This chain joins TRBV28 and TRBJ2-1; TRBD1 or TRBD2 may be the D gene (5 bases each). V lost 5 bases and J lost 13, with 15 bases in between. CDR3 size: 12 residues. Per the germline V gene, CDR1 is MDHEN and CDR2 is SYDVKM. The CDR3 nucleotides read TGTGCCAGCAGTACCGACGGGGCCCGCCAGTTCTTC. Translating gives CASSTDGARQFF.

The V and J genes are TRBV6-2 or TRBV6-3 and TRBJ1-4, with unresolved D. CDR1 is MNHEY, CDR2 SVGEGT, per germline. Trimming pared 0 bases from V and 3 bases from J, leaving 8 bases between. The CDR3 sequence is 15 residues long. CDR3: CASSYSGRPNEKLFF. CDR3 DNA sequence: TGTGCCAGCAGTTACTCAGGGAGGCCTAATGAAAAACTGTTTTTT.

The rearrangement uses TRBV12-3 or TRBV12-4 and TRBJ1-2, with 11 bases identical to TRBD1. Losses at the gene ends were 7 bases for V and 8 bases for J; bases not matched to a gene: 9. This CDR3 has 14 residues. The CDR3 region is CASNRDRGTSGYTF. CDR3 nucleotide sequence: TGTGCCAGCAACCGGGACAGGGGGACGTCCGGCTACACCTTC.

The chain joins TRBV7-1 to TRBJ2-5; a weak D match, TRBD2 (5 bases). TRBV7-1 is an ORF for which the function is uncertain. The CDR3 sequence is 16 residues long. V was pared by 10 bases and J by 2 bases, with 23 bases between. CDR3 DNA sequence: TGTGCCAACAGTCCCGGAGGTCGAACCCTTCAAGAGACCCAGTACTTC. Residues: CANSPGGRTLQETQYF.

The chain joins TRBV27 to TRBJ1-6; maybe TRBD1 (5 bases). CDR3 length equals 15 residues. Per the germline V gene, CDR1 is MNHEY and CDR2 is SMNVEV (reference sequence). V dropped 1 base and J dropped 9 bases, with 13 bases sitting between them. The CDR3 DNA is TGTGCCAGCAGTTTATTCTGGGGCTCTGGTTCACCCCTCCACTTT. Translating gives CASSLFWGSGSPLHF.

The rearrangement uses TRBV7-9 and TRBJ1-4; D is ambiguous. V shed 5 bases and J shed 4 bases, with 14 bases lying between them. The germline CDR1 and CDR2 sequences are SEHNR and FQNEAQ (reference sequence). This CDR3 is 15 amino acids long. Written as DNA, the CDR3 is TGTGCCAGCAGCCCCCCAAGGGAGAATAATGAAAAACTGTTTTTT. Its translation: CASSPPRENNEKLFF.

This chain uses TRBV6-5 with TRBJ1-1; a possible D gene is TRBD1 (6 bases). From germline, CDR1 is MNHEY and CDR2 SVGAGI. V was trimmed by 0 bases and J by 4 bases, leaving 12 bases between them. This CDR3 comprises 15 residues. The DNA for the CDR3 is TGTGCCAGCAGTTACTCCCCTACAGGGAGCACTGAAGCTTTCTTT. It codes for CASSYSPTGSTEAFF.

This clonotype was counted between two and nine times. The V gene is TRBV6-6, the J gene TRBJ2-1; D assignment may be TRBD1 or TRBD2 (6 bases each). The germline CDR1 and CDR2 sequences are MNHNY and SVGAGI (reference sequence). Trimming pared 6 bases from V and 5 bases from J, leaving 17 bases between. The CDR3 runs 15 residues. The CDR3: CASSLSWGANNEQFF. DNA of the CDR3: TGTGCCAGCAGCCTCTCCTGGGGGGCAAACAATGAGCAGTTCTTC.